A selection of T cell receptor beta chains follows, all from one sample in a study of blood T cell repertoires in COVID-19. Some clones are missing from TCRdb's copy, which holds only in-frame ones; the method was immunoSEQ multiplex PCR. The table records over 250,000 clones, about 90% of them present only once. Sample: peripheral blood. All receptors derive from a woman in her forties or fifties with COVID-19, enrolled during active disease. CDR3s include the opening cysteine and the closing phenylalanine or tryptophan. Each record gives: D gene, J gene, clone size, V gene, CDR3 DNA, CDR3 protein. A D gene is named only where the DNA matches it firmly. Only some rows state a clone size, as once, few, many or a class for expanded clones.

>.|TRBJ1-1|.|TRBV7-9
TGTGCCAGCAGCTTAGGGGAGAAGACTGAAGCTTTCTTT
CASSLGEKTEAFF
>.|TRBJ1-5|.|TRBV6-5
TGTGCCAGCAGTTATACCAGTAATCAGCCCCAGCATTTT
CASSYTSNQPQHF
>.|TRBJ2-1|.|TRBV7-9
TGTGCCAGCAGCTCAAGCGGTTCCTACAATGAGCAGTTCTTC
CASSSSGSYNEQFF
>.|TRBJ1-3|few|TRBV5-1
TGCGCCAGCAGCTTGGAACAGGGTGGAAACACCATATATTTT
CASSLEQGGNTIYF
>.|TRBJ2-1|.|TRBV24-1
TGTGCCACCAGTGGCAGGTCCTACAATGAGCAGTTCTTC
CATSGRSYNEQFF
>.|TRBJ2-2|.|TRBV4-3
TGCGCCAGCAGCCCCCGCGAGGCAGGGACTTACACCGGGGAGCTGTTTTTT
CASSPREAGTYTGELFF
>.|TRBJ2-2|.|TRBV7-9
TGTGCCAGCAGCTTAGCGGCTGTTGCCGGGGAGCTGTTTTTT
CASSLAAVAGELFF
>TRBD2|TRBJ2-1|.|TRBV7-9
TGTGCCAGCAGACATCTAGCGGGACCACACGGTGAGCAGTTCTTC
CASRHLAGPHGEQFF
>TRBD2|TRBJ2-7|.|TRBV13
TGTGCCAGCAGCTTGGGGCCCCTTAGCGGGACCGGATCCTACGAGCAGTACTTC
CASSLGPLSGTGSYEQYF
>TRBD2|TRBJ2-5|.|TRBV6-6
TGTGCCAGCAGTCATGTAGGACTAGCTCAAGAGACCCAGTACTTC
CASSHVGLAQETQYF
>.|TRBJ1-2|.|TRBV4-2
TGTGCCAGCAGCCAAGTCCTACAGTTACATGGCTACACCTTC
CASSQVLQLHGYTF
>.|TRBJ1-5|.|TRBV19
TGTGCCAGTAGTATAGGCCAGGGCTGGAGCAATCAGCCCCAGCATTTT
CASSIGQGWSNQPQHF
>.|TRBJ1-2|.|TRBV29-1
TGCAGCACCGCCGGGACATTGAGCTATGGCTACACCTTC
CSTAGTLSYGYTF
>TRBD2|TRBJ2-7|.|TRBV5-1
TGCGCCAGCAGCCCGGGACTAGCGGGGAGCGAGCAGTACTTC
CASSPGLAGSEQYF